The 19 T cell receptor beta chains below all came from one sample that was sequenced in a study of blood T cell repertoires in COVID-19 (dated by TCRdb to about 2020). Library method: the immunoSEQ multiplex PCR assay. The table was pulled from immuneACCESS by TCRdb, which kept in-frame rearrangements only. Such tables lose some clones; where checked, under half of the loss comes from unresolved V genes, and the rest has no known cause. In this sample the table shows 120,000 or so clones, 70% to 90% of which occur a single time. Over 1% of the sample goes to the ten largest clones. Sequencing was done on a sample of peripheral blood. The receptors come from a woman aged 80 or older with acute or convalescent COVID-19.

The rearrangement uses TRBV6-2 or TRBV6-3 and TRBJ2-7, with 7 positions matching TRBD2. The V and J ends lost 2 bases and 2 bases, in that order; junction bases with no gene match: 6. Germline V lookup: CDR1 MNHEY, CDR2 SVGEGT. The CDR3 is 15 amino acids. The CDR3 nucleotides read TGTGCCAGCAGTTACAGGTCTAGCGGCACCTACGAGCAGTACTTC. It yields the protein CASSYRSSGTYEQYF.

This rearrangement joins TRBV18 to TRBJ2-5; 7 bases match TRBD1. V was clipped by 1 base and J by 0 bases; unmatched bases: 8. Germline V CDR1 and CDR2: KGHSH, LQKENI. This CDR3 region has 17 residues. CDR3 coding DNA: TGTGCCAGCTCACCACAGGGGGCGCGACAGGACCAAGAGACCCAGTACTTC. It yields the protein CASSPQGARQDQETQYF.

The V and J genes are TRBV5-1 and TRBJ1-2; no firm D call. Germline loops: CDR1 SGHRS, CDR2 YFSETQ. Trimming took off 0 bases at V and 2 bases at J, with 11 bases between the two ends. The CDR3 is 15 residues long. The DNA for the CDR3 is TGCGCCAGCAGCTTGGTTGGAGAACTGAACTATGGCTACACCTTC. Protein: CASSLVGELNYGYTF.

The rearrangement joins TRBV5-4 to TRBJ1-2; D perhaps matches TRBD1 (6 bases). Trimming shortened V by 0 bases and J by 6 bases, and 9 bases separated the two germline ends. CDR1 and CDR2 from the germline V gene are SGHNT and YYREEE (reference sequence). The CDR3 loop spans 13 amino acids. CDR3 sequence reads: CASSLAAGDGYTF. CDR3 DNA: TGTGCCAGCAGCTTGGCAGCAGGGGATGGCTACACCTTC.

The rearrangement links TRBV19 to TRBJ2-2, with TRBD1 matching over 9 bases. The CDR3 contains 17 residues. Germline trimming cut 6 bases from V and 4 bases from J; bases unmatched to any gene: 12. The germline V gene has CDR1 LNHDA and CDR2 SQIVND (reference sequence). The CDR3 region has the DNA TGTGCCAGTAGGGGCGGCGGACAGGGGTCGGGCACCGGGGAGCTGTTTTTT. This gives the protein CASRGGGQGSGTGELFF.

Here the CDR3 DNA reads TGTGCCAGCTCACCACCCGGGGCTAGCGTCGGGGAGCTGTTTTTT. Residues: CASSPPGASVGELFF. The rearrangement joins TRBV18 to TRBJ2-2; a weak D match, TRBD2 (6 bases). V lost 0 bases to trimming and J lost 7 bases, with 12 bases between them. The CDR3 loop spans 15 amino acids. Per germline, CDR1 KGHSH and CDR2 LQKENI.

This sequence joins TRBV12-3 or TRBV12-4 and TRBJ2-3; D is unclear. The CDR3 length is 11 residues. Deletions cut 3 bases from V and 13 bases from J, with 11 bases between. The CDR3 bases are TGTGCCAGCAGTTTTGATGGGCAGAAGTATTTT. Amino acids: CASSFDGQKYF.

This clone was counted a few times. The chain has TRBV24-1 and TRBJ1-1; D call uncertain. Germline V gives CDR1 KGHDR, CDR2 SFDVKD. This CDR3 spans 11 amino acids. Trimming stripped 6 bases from V and 8 bases from J, with 9 bases between. The CDR3 DNA reads as TGTGCCACCAGTTTAGGCAGGGAAGCTTTCTTT. This encodes CATSLGREAFF.

The CDR3 loop reads CASRDSQNTEAFF. The CDR3 DNA reads as TGTGCCAGCAGGGACAGTCAGAACACTGAAGCTTTCTTT. The genes are TRBV6-5 and TRBJ1-1; tentatively, D is TRBD1 (6 bases). The V gene lost 6 bases and the J gene lost 1 base, with 9 bases spanning the gap. CDR1 MNHEY and CDR2 SVGAGI come from the germline V gene. The CDR3 is 13 residues long.

The chain links TRBV28 to TRBJ2-1; TRBD2 agrees at 11 bases. The CDR3 is 17 amino acids. J gave up 7 bases and V 3 bases, and 11 bases lay outside the gene matches. Germline V gene data show CDR1 as MDHEN and CDR2 as SYDVKM. In DNA form, the CDR3 reads TGTGCCAGCAGTTTGATATTAGCGGGAGGGTCGGATAATGAGCAGTTCTTC. Its protein product is CASSLILAGGSDNEQFF.

This clone has a handful of counts. This sequence joins TRBV10-2 and TRBJ2-2; D is uncertain. Trimming left V 2 bases short and J 2 bases short, with 6 bases between. The CDR3 has 14 residues. CDR1 WSHSY and CDR2 SAAADI come from the germline V gene. CDR3 amino acids: CASSERVNTGELFF. The CDR3 DNA sequence: TGCGCCAGCAGTGAGCGGGTTAACACCGGGGAGCTGTTTTTT.

CDR3 sequence (DNA): TGTGCCATCAGTCGACAGGGCTATGGCTACACCTTC. Translation gives CAISRQGYGYTF. The V and J genes are TRBV10-3 and TRBJ1-2; 7 nucleotides agree with TRBD1. Germline V CDR1 and CDR2: ENHRY, SYGVKD. The junction had 1 base not matched to a gene; V was cut back by 5 bases and J by 4 bases. This CDR3 is 12 amino acids long.

The chain combines TRBV29-1 with TRBJ1-1; no reliable D call. V lost 5 bases, J lost 2 bases, and 12 bases lay in between. Germline V gene data show CDR1 as SQVTM and CDR2 as ANQGSEA. CDR3 length equals 13 residues. Here the CDR3 DNA reads TGCAGCGTTCAGGTCGCGACCAACACTGAAGCTTTCTTT. Translation gives CSVQVATNTEAFF.

V usage is TRBV6-5 and J usage is TRBJ1-4; TRBD1 matches 7 bases. V gave up 5 bases and J gave up 4 bases; unmatched junction bases: 7. From germline, CDR1 is MNHEY and CDR2 SVGAGI. CDR3 size: 15 residues. The CDR3 nucleotides read TGTGCCAGCAGTAGAGACAGGGCAATTAATGAAAAACTGTTTTTT. Translated, it gives CASSRDRAINEKLFF.

The rearrangement links TRBV29-1 to TRBJ1-1; D is undetermined. Germline CDR1 SQVTM, CDR2 ANQGSEA. This CDR3 has 15 amino acids. Trimming took 4 bases from V and 3 from J, leaving 18 bases between them. The DNA of the CDR3 is TGCAGCGTTGGGCTTCCGGGCAGGAGGGACACTGAAGCTTTCTTT. Protein product: CSVGLPGRRDTEAFF.

V and J are TRBV19 and TRBJ1-2, with 10 bases that match TRBD1. CDR1 and CDR2 from the germline V gene are LNHDA and SQIVND (reference sequence). The length of the CDR3 is 15 residues. J lost 4 bases, V lost 3 bases, and 5 bases had no gene match. CDR3 in DNA: TGTGCCAGTAGTATCCGGACAGGGGGGGCCTATGGCTACACCTTC. The encoded protein is CASSIRTGGAYGYTF.

V is TRBV19 and J is TRBJ2-2; 11 bases agree with TRBD2. The trim removed 5 bases at V and 6 bases at J, leaving 8 bases unmatched. Germline lookup yields CDR1 LNHDA and CDR2 SQIVND (reference sequence). This CDR3 region has 16 residues. The CDR3 protein is CASSAWTSGPSGELFF. CDR3 nucleotide sequence: TGTGCCAGTAGTGCCTGGACTAGCGGGCCCTCCGGGGAGCTGTTTTTT.

The chain links TRBV20-1 to TRBJ2-7, with TRBD1 identical over 7 bases. V was pared by 3 bases and J by 6 bases, with 14 bases of the junction left unmatched. Per the germline V gene, CDR1 is DFQATT and CDR2 is SNEGSKA (reference sequence). The CDR3 sequence is 15 residues long. CDR3 nucleotides: TGCAGTGCTAGTAGTGCCCGGGACAGAGGGGGCGAGCAGTACTTC. This codes for CSASSARDRGGEQYF.

The V gene is TRBV10-3, the J gene TRBJ1-5, with 9 nucleotides matching TRBD1. CDR1 ENHRY and CDR2 SYGVKD come from the germline V gene. CDR3 size: 16 residues. Trimming at V came to 4 bases and at J to 0 bases, leaving 4 bases not matched to a gene. The CDR3 DNA sequence: TGTGCCATCAGTGCCGGGACAGGGCTTAGCAATCAGCCCCAGCATTTT. Translation: CAISAGTGLSNQPQHF.